This is a list of T cell receptor beta chains from one sample in a study of T cell responses to AZD1222 COVID-19 vaccine. Only in-frame clones appear in the TCRdb table, and some are missing; sequencing was by immunoSEQ multiplex PCR. The table includes around 100,000 clones, around nine tenths detected once. Material: peripheral blood, obtained on day 0 of AZD1222 vaccination. These TCRs come from an adult in good health. CDR3s include the opening cysteine and the closing phenylalanine or tryptophan. The order of the fields is V gene, D gene, J gene, clone size, CDR3 protein. D genes are given only for firm matches. The size entry is marked missing in some rows and otherwise reads once, few, many or a size class.

v_call: TRBV6-5
d_call: TRBD1
j_call: TRBJ1-2
clone_size: few
cdr3_aa: CASRRQGHQFYGYTF

v_call: TRBV3-1/TRBV3-2
d_call: TRBD2
j_call: TRBJ2-1
clone_size: -
cdr3_aa: CASSRGLAGGRYNEQFF

v_call: TRBV27
d_call: -
j_call: TRBJ1-4
clone_size: few
cdr3_aa: CASRSRTDEKLFF

v_call: TRBV15
d_call: -
j_call: TRBJ1-5
clone_size: -
cdr3_aa: CATSRDRVSNQPQHF

v_call: TRBV3-1/TRBV3-2
d_call: -
j_call: TRBJ1-6
clone_size: -
cdr3_aa: CASSQVPGSLNSPLHF

v_call: TRBV28
d_call: TRBD1
j_call: TRBJ1-5
clone_size: few
cdr3_aa: CASCVGQRNQPQHF

v_call: TRBV2
d_call: TRBD2
j_call: TRBJ2-1
clone_size: -
cdr3_aa: CASRKGLAGNEQFF

v_call: TRBV7-8
d_call: -
j_call: TRBJ2-7
clone_size: few
cdr3_aa: CAIGARATYEQYF

v_call: TRBV5-8
d_call: TRBD1
j_call: TRBJ1-1
clone_size: -
cdr3_aa: CASSLGTGTEGAFF

v_call: TRBV29-1
d_call: TRBD1
j_call: TRBJ1-1
clone_size: -
cdr3_aa: CSASDPGQRAFF

v_call: TRBV7-9
d_call: -
j_call: TRBJ2-7
clone_size: -
cdr3_aa: CASSLRVAASYEQYF

v_call: TRBV15
d_call: -
j_call: TRBJ1-2
clone_size: -
cdr3_aa: CATSGDRQGYGYTF

v_call: TRBV5-1
d_call: TRBD1
j_call: TRBJ1-2
clone_size: -
cdr3_aa: CASSAQRGRIDGYTF

v_call: TRBV7-9
d_call: -
j_call: TRBJ2-2
clone_size: -
cdr3_aa: CASSLGWAGELFF

v_call: TRBV6-5
d_call: TRBD2
j_call: TRBJ2-5
clone_size: -
cdr3_aa: CASSYQFGGGTQYF

v_call: TRBV6-5
d_call: -
j_call: TRBJ1-1
clone_size: -
cdr3_aa: CASSSFVGRLNTEAFF

v_call: TRBV15
d_call: -
j_call: TRBJ1-1
clone_size: -
cdr3_aa: CATSIVRNTEAFF

v_call: TRBV7-2
d_call: -
j_call: TRBJ1-2
clone_size: few
cdr3_aa: CASSASGTDLGYTF

v_call: TRBV6-1
d_call: -
j_call: TRBJ1-5
clone_size: -
cdr3_aa: CASSEAGGSYQPQHF

v_call: TRBV19
d_call: -
j_call: TRBJ1-5
clone_size: -
cdr3_aa: CASRIRGFQPQHF

v_call: TRBV5-1
d_call: -
j_call: TRBJ1-4
clone_size: -
cdr3_aa: CASSLAGWGSEKLFF

v_call: TRBV6-5
d_call: -
j_call: TRBJ1-2
clone_size: -
cdr3_aa: CASKIHYGYTF

v_call: TRBV30
d_call: -
j_call: TRBJ1-5
clone_size: -
cdr3_aa: CAWSGPDRNQPQHF

v_call: TRBV7-2
d_call: -
j_call: TRBJ2-7
clone_size: -
cdr3_aa: CASSFELTYEQYF

v_call: TRBV6-2/TRBV6-3
d_call: -
j_call: TRBJ2-7
clone_size: -
cdr3_aa: CASSWDTGSYEQYF

v_call: TRBV5-5
d_call: -
j_call: TRBJ2-6
clone_size: -
cdr3_aa: CASSLRYDRSGANVLTF

v_call: TRBV6-2/TRBV6-3
d_call: -
j_call: TRBJ2-4
clone_size: -
cdr3_aa: CASSPQQGLGGRTKNIQYF

v_call: TRBV5-1
d_call: TRBD1
j_call: TRBJ1-4
clone_size: -
cdr3_aa: CASSLVGTGTNEKLFF

v_call: TRBV4-2
d_call: TRBD1
j_call: TRBJ1-1
clone_size: -
cdr3_aa: CASSLNPRTGNTEAFF

v_call: TRBV5-4
d_call: TRBD1
j_call: TRBJ2-7
clone_size: -
cdr3_aa: CASSFPQGASYEQYF

v_call: TRBV5-1
d_call: -
j_call: TRBJ1-2
clone_size: -
cdr3_aa: CASSLALRNYGYTF